This TCR beta chain is drawn from a study of blood T cells in healthy people across ages. This clonotype was detected ten times or more. The antigen remains undetermined. Findings of the study overall: Estimates based on one million T cells were treated as lower bounds.

The CDR3 spans 14 residues. Germline CDR1 and CDR2: MDHEN and SYDVKM. V lost 6 bases and J lost 6, with 15 bases in between. The people who gave samples were healthy Caucasians from Russia, aged roughly 6 to 90. Primers used in a second PCR of about 6 to 11 cycles were a sample-barcoded 5' primer and a J-beta primer mix. Each CDR3 protein is one row after TCRdb ran MiXCR on the 5' RACE reads. The sample includes about 670,000 distinct CDR3 sequences, more than 45% of them seen just once. The sample was blood. This chain uses TRBV28 with TRBJ2-4; a possible D gene is TRBD1 (6 bases). This receptor was taken from a woman older than 75 in good health. This CDR3 is CASRPTGRRNIQYF. CDR3 DNA sequence: TGTGCCAGCAGGCCCACAGGGAGAAGAAACATTCAGTACTTC.